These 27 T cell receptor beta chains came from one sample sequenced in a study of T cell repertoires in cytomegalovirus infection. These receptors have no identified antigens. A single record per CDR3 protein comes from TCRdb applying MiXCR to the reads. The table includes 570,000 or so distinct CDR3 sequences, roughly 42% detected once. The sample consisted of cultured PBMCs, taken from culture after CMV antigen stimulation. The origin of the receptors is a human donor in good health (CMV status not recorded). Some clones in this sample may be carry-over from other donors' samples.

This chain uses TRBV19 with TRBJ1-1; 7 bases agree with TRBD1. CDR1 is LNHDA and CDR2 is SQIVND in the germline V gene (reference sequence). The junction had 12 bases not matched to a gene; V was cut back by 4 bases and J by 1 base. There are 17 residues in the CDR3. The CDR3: CASSRDAYRGRNTEAFF. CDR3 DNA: TGTGCCAGTAGTAGAGATGCCTACAGGGGACGGAACACTGAAGCTTTCTTT.

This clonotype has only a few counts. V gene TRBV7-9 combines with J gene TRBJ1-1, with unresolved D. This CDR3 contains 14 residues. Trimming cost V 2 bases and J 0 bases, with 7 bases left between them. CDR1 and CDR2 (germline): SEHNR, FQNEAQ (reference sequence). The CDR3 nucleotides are TGTGCCAGCAGCTTACTCAAAGTGAACACTGAAGCTTTCTTT. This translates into CASSLLKVNTEAFF. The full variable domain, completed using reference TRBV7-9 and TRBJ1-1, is DTGVSQNPRHKITKRGQNVTFRCDPISEHNRLYWYRQTLGQGPEFLTYFQNEAQLEKSRLLSDRFSAERPKGSFSTLEIQRTEQGDSAMYLCASSLLKVNTEAFFGQGTRLTVV.

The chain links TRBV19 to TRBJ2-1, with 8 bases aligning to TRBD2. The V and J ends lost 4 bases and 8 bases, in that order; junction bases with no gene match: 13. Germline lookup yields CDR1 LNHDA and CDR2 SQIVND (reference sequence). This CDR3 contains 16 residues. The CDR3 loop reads CASSTVGSGRRDEQFF. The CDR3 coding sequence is TGTGCCAGTAGTACGGTGGGCAGCGGGAGAAGGGATGAGCAGTTCTTC.

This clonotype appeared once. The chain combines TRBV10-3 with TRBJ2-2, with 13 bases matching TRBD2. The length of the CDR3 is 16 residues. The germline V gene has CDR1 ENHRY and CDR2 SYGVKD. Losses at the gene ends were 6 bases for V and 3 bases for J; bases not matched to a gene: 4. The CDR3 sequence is CAIRSGLAGDTGELFF. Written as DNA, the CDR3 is TGTGCCATCAGGTCAGGACTAGCGGGAGACACCGGGGAGCTGTTTTTT.

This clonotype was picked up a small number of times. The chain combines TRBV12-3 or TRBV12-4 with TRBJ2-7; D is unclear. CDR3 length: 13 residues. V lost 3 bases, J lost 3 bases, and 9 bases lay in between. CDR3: CASSFDALYEQYF. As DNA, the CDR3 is TGTGCCAGCAGTTTCGACGCTCTCTACGAGCAGTACTTC.

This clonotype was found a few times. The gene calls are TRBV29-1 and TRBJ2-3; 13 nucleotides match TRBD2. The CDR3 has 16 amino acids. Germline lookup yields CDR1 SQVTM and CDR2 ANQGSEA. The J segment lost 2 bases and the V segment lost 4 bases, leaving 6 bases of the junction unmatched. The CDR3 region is CSVGEGLAGFTDTQYF. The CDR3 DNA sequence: TGCAGCGTTGGGGAGGGACTAGCGGGATTCACAGATACGCAGTATTTT.

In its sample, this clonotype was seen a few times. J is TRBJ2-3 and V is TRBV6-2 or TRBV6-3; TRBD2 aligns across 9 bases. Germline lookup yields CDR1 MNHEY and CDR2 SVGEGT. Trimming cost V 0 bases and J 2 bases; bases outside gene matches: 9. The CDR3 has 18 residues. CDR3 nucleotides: TGTGCCAGCAGTTACTCGAAGCGGGAGGACACGTTCACAGATACGCAGTATTTT. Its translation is CASSYSKREDTFTDTQYF.

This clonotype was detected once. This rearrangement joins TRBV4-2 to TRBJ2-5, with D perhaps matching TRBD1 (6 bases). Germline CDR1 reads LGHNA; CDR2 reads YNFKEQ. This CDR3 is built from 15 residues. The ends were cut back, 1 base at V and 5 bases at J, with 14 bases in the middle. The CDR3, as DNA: TGTGCCAGCAGCCAAGCTAGAACGCAGGGGGAGACCCAGTACTTC. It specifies CASSQARTQGETQYF.

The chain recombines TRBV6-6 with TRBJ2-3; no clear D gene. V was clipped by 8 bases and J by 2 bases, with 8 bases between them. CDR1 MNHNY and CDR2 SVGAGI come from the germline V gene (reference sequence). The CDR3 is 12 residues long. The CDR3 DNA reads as TGTGCCAGCTGGGCCAACACAGATACGCAGTATTTT. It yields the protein CASWANTDTQYF.

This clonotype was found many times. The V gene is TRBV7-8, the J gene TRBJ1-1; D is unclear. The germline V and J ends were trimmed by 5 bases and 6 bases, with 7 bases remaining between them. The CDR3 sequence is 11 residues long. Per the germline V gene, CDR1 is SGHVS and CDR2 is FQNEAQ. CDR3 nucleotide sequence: TGTGCCAGCAGCCCGGCCGCTGAAGCTTTCTTT. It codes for CASSPAAEAFF.

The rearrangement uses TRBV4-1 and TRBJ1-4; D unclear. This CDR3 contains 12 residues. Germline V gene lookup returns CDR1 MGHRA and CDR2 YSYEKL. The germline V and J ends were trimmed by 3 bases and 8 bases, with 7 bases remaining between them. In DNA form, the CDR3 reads TGCGCCAGCAGCCAGTTCGGCGAAAAACTGTTTTTT. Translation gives CASSQFGEKLFF.

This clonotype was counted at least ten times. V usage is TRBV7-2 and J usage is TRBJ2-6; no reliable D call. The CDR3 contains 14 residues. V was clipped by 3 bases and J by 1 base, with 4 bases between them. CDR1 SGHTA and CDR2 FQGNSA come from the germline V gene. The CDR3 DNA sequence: TGTGCCAGCAGCTTTCATTCTGGGGCCAACGTCCTGACTTTC. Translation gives CASSFHSGANVLTF.

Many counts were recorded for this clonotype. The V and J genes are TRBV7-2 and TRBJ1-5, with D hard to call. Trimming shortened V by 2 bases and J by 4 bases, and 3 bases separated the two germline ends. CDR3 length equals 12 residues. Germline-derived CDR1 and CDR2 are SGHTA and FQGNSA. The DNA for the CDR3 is TGTGCCAGCAGCTTACAAAATCAGCCCCAGCATTTT. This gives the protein CASSLQNQPQHF.

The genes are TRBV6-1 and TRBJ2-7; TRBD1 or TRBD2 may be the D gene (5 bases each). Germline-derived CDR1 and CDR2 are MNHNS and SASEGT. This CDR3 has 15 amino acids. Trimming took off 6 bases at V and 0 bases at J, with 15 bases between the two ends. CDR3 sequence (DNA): TGTGCCAGCAGGAGGGGTGTCTCAAGCTCCTACGAGCAGTACTTC. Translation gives CASRRGVSSSYEQYF.

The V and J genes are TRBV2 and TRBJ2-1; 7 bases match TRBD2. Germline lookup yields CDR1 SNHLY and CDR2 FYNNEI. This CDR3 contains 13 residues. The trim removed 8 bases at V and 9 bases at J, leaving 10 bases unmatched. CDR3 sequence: CASGEERGSEQFF. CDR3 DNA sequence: TGTGCCAGCGGGGAAGAGCGGGGAAGTGAGCAGTTCTTC.

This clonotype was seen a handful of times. CDR3 sequence: CASSSQGALNTEAFF. The CDR3 coding sequence is TGTGCCAGCAGCTCACAGGGGGCTTTGAACACTGAAGCTTTCTTT. This chain uses TRBV7-2 with TRBJ1-1, with 9 bases fitting TRBD1. Unmatched junction bases numbered 3, after V lost 4 bases and J lost 0 bases. The CDR3 loop spans 15 amino acids. Germline CDR1 and CDR2: SGHTA and FQGNSA. The variable domain in full, with the rest retrieved from reference TRBV7-2 and TRBJ1-1, is GAGVSQSPSNKVTEKGKDVELRCDPISGHTALYWYRQSLGQGLEFLIYFQGNSAPDKSGLPSDRFSAERTGGSVSTLTIQRTQQEDSAVYLCASSSQGALNTEAFFGQGTRLTVV.

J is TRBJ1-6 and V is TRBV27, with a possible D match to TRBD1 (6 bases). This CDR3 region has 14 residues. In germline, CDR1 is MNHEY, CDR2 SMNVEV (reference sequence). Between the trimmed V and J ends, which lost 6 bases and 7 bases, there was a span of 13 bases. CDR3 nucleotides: TGTGCCAGCAGGCTCCCGGGGGCAAATTCACCCCTCCACTTT. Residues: CASRLPGANSPLHF.

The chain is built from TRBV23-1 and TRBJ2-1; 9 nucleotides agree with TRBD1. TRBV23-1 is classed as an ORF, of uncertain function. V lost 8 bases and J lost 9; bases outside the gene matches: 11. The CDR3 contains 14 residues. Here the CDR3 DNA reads TGCGCCAGCCCCCGGACAGGGGAGGATGGTGAGCAGTTCTTC. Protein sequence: CASPRTGEDGEQFF.

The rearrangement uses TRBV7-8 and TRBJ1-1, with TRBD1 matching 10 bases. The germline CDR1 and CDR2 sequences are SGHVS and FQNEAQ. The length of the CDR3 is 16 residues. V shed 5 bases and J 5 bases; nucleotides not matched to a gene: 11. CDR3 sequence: CASSPRGGTGVTEAFF. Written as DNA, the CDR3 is TGTGCCAGCAGCCCTCGGGGGGGGACAGGGGTAACTGAAGCTTTCTTT.

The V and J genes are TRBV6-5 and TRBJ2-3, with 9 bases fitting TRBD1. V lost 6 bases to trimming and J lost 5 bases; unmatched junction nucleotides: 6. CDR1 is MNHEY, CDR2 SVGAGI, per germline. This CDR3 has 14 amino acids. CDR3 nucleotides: TGTGCCAGCAGCCGGGACAGGGCCGGAGATACGCAGTATTTT. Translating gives CASSRDRAGDTQYF.

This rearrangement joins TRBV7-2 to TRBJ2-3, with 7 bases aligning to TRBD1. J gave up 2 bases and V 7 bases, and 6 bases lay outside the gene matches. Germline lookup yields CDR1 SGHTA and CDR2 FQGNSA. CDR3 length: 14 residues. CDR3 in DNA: TGTGCCAGCAACAGACAGGGAATCACAGATACGCAGTATTTT. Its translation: CASNRQGITDTQYF.

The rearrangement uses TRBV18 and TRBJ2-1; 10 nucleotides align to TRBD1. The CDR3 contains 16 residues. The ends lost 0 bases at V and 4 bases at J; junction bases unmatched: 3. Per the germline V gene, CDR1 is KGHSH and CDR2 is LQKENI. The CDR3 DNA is TGTGCCAGCTCACCACCCGGGACAGGGGTGTACAATGAGCAGTTCTTC. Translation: CASSPPGTGVYNEQFF.

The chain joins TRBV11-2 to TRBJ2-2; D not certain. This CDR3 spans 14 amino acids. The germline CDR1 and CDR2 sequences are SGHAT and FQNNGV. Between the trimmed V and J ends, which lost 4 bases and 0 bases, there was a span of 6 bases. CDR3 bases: TGTGCCAGCAGCTATGTTCCGAACACCGGGGAGCTGTTTTTT. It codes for CASSYVPNTGELFF. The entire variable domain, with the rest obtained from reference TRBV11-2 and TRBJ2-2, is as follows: EAGVAQSPRYKIIEKRQSVAFWCNPISGHATLYWYQQILGQGPKLLIQFQNNGVVDDSQLPKDRFSAERLKGVDSTLKIQPAKLEDSAVYLCASSYVPNTGELFFGEGSRLTVL.

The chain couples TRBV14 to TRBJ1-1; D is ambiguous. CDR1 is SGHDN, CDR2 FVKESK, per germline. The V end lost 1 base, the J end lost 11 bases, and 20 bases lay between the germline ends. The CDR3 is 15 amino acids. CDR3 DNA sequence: TGTGCCAGCAGCCAAGTGATCGGAGGAGGCCTAAAGGCTTTCTTT. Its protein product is CASSQVIGGGLKAFF. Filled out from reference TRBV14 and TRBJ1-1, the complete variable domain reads EAGVTQFPSHSVIEKGQTVTLRCDPISGHDNLYWYRRVMGKEIKFLLHFVKESKQDESGMPNNRFLAERTGGTYSTLKVQPAELEDSGVYFCASSQVIGGGLKAFFGQGTRLTVV.

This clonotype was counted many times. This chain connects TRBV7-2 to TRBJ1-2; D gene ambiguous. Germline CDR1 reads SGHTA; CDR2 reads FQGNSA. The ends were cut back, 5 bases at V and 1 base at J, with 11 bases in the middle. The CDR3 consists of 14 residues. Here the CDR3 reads CASSLGRINYGYTF. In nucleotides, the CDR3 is TGTGCCAGCAGCCTTGGACGGATTAACTATGGCTACACCTTC.

The chain's CDR3 is CATSSPSGVTDTQYF. As DNA, the CDR3 is TGTGCCACCAGCAGTCCTTCCGGTGTCACAGATACGCAGTATTTT. V usage is TRBV15 and J usage is TRBJ2-3; no firm D call. This CDR3 is built from 15 residues. Per the germline V gene, CDR1 is LNHNV and CDR2 is YYDKDF (reference sequence). V was trimmed by 3 bases and J by 2 bases, leaving 12 bases between them.

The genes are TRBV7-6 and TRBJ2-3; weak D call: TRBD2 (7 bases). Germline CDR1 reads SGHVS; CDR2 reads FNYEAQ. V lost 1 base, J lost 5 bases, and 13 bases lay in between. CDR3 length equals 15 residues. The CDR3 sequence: CASSLGGPGGDTQYF. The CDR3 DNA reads TGTGCCAGCAGCTTAGGGGGGCCGGGGGGAGATACGCAGTATTTT.